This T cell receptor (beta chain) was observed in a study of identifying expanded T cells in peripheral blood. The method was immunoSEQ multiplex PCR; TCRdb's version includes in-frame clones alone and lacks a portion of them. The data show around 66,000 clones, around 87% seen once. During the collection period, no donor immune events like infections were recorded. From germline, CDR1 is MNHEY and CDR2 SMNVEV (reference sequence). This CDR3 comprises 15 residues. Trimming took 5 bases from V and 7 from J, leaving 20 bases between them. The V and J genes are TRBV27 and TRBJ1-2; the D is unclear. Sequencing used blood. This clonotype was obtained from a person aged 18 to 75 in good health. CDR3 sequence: CASSVLTDEAGGYTF. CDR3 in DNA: TGTGCCAGCAGTGTCCTGACGGACGAGGCGGGTGGCTACACCTTC.